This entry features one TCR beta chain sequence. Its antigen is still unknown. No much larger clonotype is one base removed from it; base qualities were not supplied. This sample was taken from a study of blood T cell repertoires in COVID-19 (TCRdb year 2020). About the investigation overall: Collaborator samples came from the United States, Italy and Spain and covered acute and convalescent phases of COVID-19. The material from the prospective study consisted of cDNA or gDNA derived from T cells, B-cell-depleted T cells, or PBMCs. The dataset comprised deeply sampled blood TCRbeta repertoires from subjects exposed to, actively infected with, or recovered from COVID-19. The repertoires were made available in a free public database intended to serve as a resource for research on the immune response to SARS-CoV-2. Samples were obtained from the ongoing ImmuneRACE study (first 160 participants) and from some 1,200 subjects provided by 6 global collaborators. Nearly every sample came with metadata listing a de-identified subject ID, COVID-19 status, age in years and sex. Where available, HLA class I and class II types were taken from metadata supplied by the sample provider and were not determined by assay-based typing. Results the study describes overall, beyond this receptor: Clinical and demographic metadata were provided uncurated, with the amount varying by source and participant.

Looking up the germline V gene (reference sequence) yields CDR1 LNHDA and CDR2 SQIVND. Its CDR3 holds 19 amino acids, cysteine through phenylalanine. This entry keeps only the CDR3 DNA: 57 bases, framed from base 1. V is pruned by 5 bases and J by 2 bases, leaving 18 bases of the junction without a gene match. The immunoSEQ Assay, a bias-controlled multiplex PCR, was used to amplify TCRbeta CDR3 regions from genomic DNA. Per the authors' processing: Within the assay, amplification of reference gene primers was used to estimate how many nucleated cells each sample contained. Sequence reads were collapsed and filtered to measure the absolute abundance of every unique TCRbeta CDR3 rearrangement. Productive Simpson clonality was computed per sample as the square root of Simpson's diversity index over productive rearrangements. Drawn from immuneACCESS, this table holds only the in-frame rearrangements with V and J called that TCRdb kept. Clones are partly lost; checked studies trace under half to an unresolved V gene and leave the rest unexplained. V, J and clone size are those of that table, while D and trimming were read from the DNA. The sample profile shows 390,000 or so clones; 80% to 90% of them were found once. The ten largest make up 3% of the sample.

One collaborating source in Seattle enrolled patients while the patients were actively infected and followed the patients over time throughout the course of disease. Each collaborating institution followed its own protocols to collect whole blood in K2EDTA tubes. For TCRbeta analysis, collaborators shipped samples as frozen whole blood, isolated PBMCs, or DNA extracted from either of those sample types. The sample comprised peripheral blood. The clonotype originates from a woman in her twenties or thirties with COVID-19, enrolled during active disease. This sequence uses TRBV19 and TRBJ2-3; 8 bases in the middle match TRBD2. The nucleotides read TGTGCCAGTAGTTCCCTTTGGCCGTTGCGGGAGGTCCTCACAGATACGCAGTATTTT. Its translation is CASSSLWPLREVLTDTQYF.